This TCR beta chain was captured by sequencing in a study of tumor-infiltrating lymphocytes in primary liver carcinoma. The CDR3 runs to 13 residues. The V gene's germline CDR1 is SQVTM and CDR2 ANQGSEA. Trimming shortened V by 1 base and J by 2 bases, and 8 bases separated the two germline ends. This clonotype has just a few counts. A read error may explain this, as a much larger clone is one base away. Here the CDR3 omits its conserved ending phenylalanine or tryptophan, so a read error is the likely source. Co-extraction yielded RNA and DNA from 20-30 mg of unsorted bulk tissue. TCR beta cDNA was prepared out of around 460 ng total RNA by means of a constant-region primer. TCR beta libraries came from three nested multiplex PCR rounds using slightly modified ARM-PCR. The first two PCR rounds used TRBV1-TRBV30 primers with a Cbeta primer, around 10 cycles each. TCRdb ran MiXCR on the multiplex PCR reads and lists one entry per CDR3 protein. The sample records about 64,000 distinct CDR3 sequences, approximately 74% being singletons.

This sequence joins TRBV29-1 and TRBJ2-5; no clear D. The TCR sequence derives from a man between 35 and 55 years old with primary liver carcinoma and hepatitis B virus infection. The sequenced sample was liver tumor tissue from sampling region 4. As to subset: tumor region T4, right-lateral pole. In nucleotides, the CDR3 is TGCAGCGTTGAAGCCTCGGTACAAGAGACCCAGTACTTA. Residues: CSVEASVQETQYL.